Included here is one TCR beta chain sequence, with context. Its antigen is as yet unknown. Its ends do not fully match the called genes, so a read error is possible. This sample stems from a study of breast tumors, draining lymph nodes, adjacent tissues. Study outcomes and limitations: The data were judged consistent with most tumor T cells coming from lymph node and expanding in tumor. The lymph node origin of tumor T cells was framed as consistent with a hypothesis, not demonstrated. Luminal-like breast cancer showed significantly higher tumor–nontumor repertoire similarity than basal-like. Tumor TCR diversity was below lymph nodes but above nontumor tissue.

TCRdb fed the multiplex PCR reads into MiXCR, producing one record per CDR3 protein. The sample shows about 15,000 distinct CDR3 sequences, around 58% of them seen only once. From germline, CDR1 is SSHAT and CDR2 FNYEAQ (reference sequence). The CDR3 sequence is 15 residues long. The V call is TRBV7-7, the J call TRBJ1-5; D remains ambiguous. The sequence derives from a female donor with breast cancer. Some clones in this sample may be carry-over from other donors' samples. Sequencing was performed on tumor-adjacent breast tissue. CDR3 nucleotides: TGTGCTAGCAGCTTAATTGACACTGGATTTCAGCCCCAGCATTTT. It codes for CASSLIDTGFQPQHF.